The entry below gives a single T cell receptor beta chain sequence along with its context. Its antigen target is currently unknown. There are no base qualities to consult, and no much larger clone falls within one base. Libraries were constructed by the immunoSEQ multiplex PCR assay. For the multiplex PCR, a mixture combining 60 forward primers for TCR Vbeta segments and 13 reverse primers for TCR Jbeta segments was used. The CDR3 region of rearranged TCR beta genes was amplified from genomic DNA with a multiplex PCR assay. The amplified TCR beta libraries were sequenced on the Illumina HiSeq System as 87-base-pair reads. On the authors' methods: Across the 670 or so repertoires, a later analysis counted around 80 million unique TCR beta chains, approximately 10 million of which were shared by at least two donors. A nearest-neighbor algorithm error-corrected the raw reads and collapsed the reads into unique sequences, merging closely related sequences to remove PCR and sequencing errors. Alignment of CDR3 sequences to IMGT reference sequences was used to assign V, D and J gene segments. For a sequence to be retained, at least a six-nucleotide match to both a V gene segment and a J gene segment was required. Rearrangements were classified as productive when the CDR3 lacked stop codons and remained in frame with V and J, and all other rearrangements were classified as non-productive. Following IMGT convention, CDR3 was defined as the stretch from the second conserved V-encoded cysteine up to the conserved J-encoded phenylalanine. The earlier analysis of 587 of the donors excluded any sequence lacking an unambiguous match to a single V gene segment. In an earlier analysis of approximately 610 of the donors, V segments were called functional above 56.7% productive rearrangements and were called segregating when the between-donor standard deviation exceeded 5%. A statistical classification framework was built to diagnose cytomegalovirus status from the catalog of TCR beta chain sequences. In a later analysis, V and J genes were assigned by comparing TCR nucleotide sequences against IMGT/GENE-DB human TR gene sequences. Using the TCRdist pipeline, a later analysis assigned CDR3 sequences along with most-parsimonious VDJ recombination scenarios. In a later analysis, every TCR beta chain was defined by the combination of its CDR3 amino acid sequence and its V-gene family, and reads without a unique V-gene family were dropped. A later analysis removed several hundred highly shared, low-generation-probability nucleotide sequences to deal with suspected cross-contamination and a sequencing artifact. For each public chain, a later analysis derived a clonal expansion index from normalized ranks of inferred template counts within each repertoire. In a later analysis, generation probabilities were computed with a VDJ recombination model fitted to out-of-frame rearrangements, and the resulting probabilities were checked against IGoR. In a later analysis, hypergeometric tests were used to score TCR-TCR, TCR-HLA and TCR-CMV co-occurrence, with a repertoire-size bias correction applied to TCR pairs. A later analysis estimated false discovery rates by permuting HLA or CMV assignments 20 times. In a later analysis, co-occurring TCRs were grouped using DBSCAN, and TCRdist sequence similarity was added for clustering within HLA-allele-positive subsets. Repertoires with fewer than 30,000 or more than 120,000 public chains were left out of co-occurrence clustering, as were about 5 repertoires with anomalous nucleotide sharing. This immuneACCESS table, as held by TCRdb, lists in-frame sequences with V and J called but not all clones. Of the missing ones, under half trace to an unresolved V gene in checked studies; the others have no known cause. The DNA was the basis for D and trimming; V, J and clone size are from that table. In this sample the table shows roughly 110,000 clones, over 75% of which occur a single time. Over 9.5% of the sample goes to the ten largest clones.

In total, around 600 healthy bone marrow donors made up the cohort. All cohort members were sampled while nominally healthy, although unrecorded immune exposures were likely present. The donor tested CMV seropositive, placing the donor among the approximately 290 seropositive members of the cohort. A peripheral blood sample was collected from each donor, and TCR beta sequencing was performed on peripheral blood mononuclear cells. Genomic DNA extraction from the blood cell samples was performed with the Qiagen DNeasy Blood Extraction Kit. This sample was taken from a study of cytomegalovirus exposure and HLA in healthy donors (dated by TCRdb to about 2017). In the study overall: An earlier analysis of more than 550 of the donors reported approximately 300 Gb of sequence data and around 100 million unique TCR beta sequences obtained from approximately 180 million T cells. Approximately 310 gigabases of sequencing data and tens of millions of unique TCR sequences made up an early release that covered over 550 HLA-typed donors. Among the 398 genotyped donors, approximately 81% belonged to the genetic ancestry cluster associated with self-reported Caucasian donors. The aim of the study was to test whether cataloging public T cell receptors could identify signatures of past pathogen exposure. Using immunosequencing, the study profiled T cell repertoires from about 620 subjects and related those repertoires to cytomegalovirus serostatus. Along with the roughly 670-subject first cohort, a separate validation cohort of over 90 different subjects was used. To predict cytomegalovirus infection status, the study brought together high-throughput TCR immunosequencing, statistical association of individual TCRs with disease status, and machine learning. In a later analysis, previously published TCR beta repertoires from 550 to 700 donors were re-analyzed and high-resolution HLA genotyping was added so that TCR occurrence patterns could be studied. Rather than drawing on any new phenotypic data, the later analysis identified candidate immune exposures from TCR beta sequences and the way those sequences occurred across donors. An earlier analysis of 500 to 650 of the donors applied high-throughput TCR beta sequencing to assess whether each TCR beta V gene segment acted as functional or pseudogenic. Donor age, sex, ethnicity and CMV serostatus were compiled together with the repertoire data. Genome-wide SNP genotypes for about 65% of the roughly 700 donors were used in a later genetic analysis, which treated that subset as a discovery cohort. Every repertoire in the discovery cohort had been generated on one and the same sequencing platform. Both class I and class II loci were covered by HLA typing, at four-digit resolution. The number of donors typed differed by locus, with roughly 629-640 for A, B, C, DRB1 and DQB1, roughly 520 for DQA1, about 610 for DPA1, and approximately 470 for DPB1. Roughly five DR-DQ haplotypes were handled as single units for association and clustering because linkage in the cohort was strong. Among about 370 genotyped donors of the cohort, an average of around 220,000 unique TCR beta nucleotide sequences was sequenced per donor, of which about 20% were non-productive. What the research found in general, with its limitations: A group of highly shared sequence variants was considered likely to be a technical artifact of the sequencing pipeline. For the cohort, immune exposure information was limited to CMV serostatus. While some public TCRs were present in many individuals, most TCR sequences turned up only very rarely across donors. The study listed 150 to 200 TCR beta chains as associated with cytomegalovirus. Assigning TCR associations to individual alleles was difficult when HLA alleles, especially DR and DQ, strongly co-occurred. According to a later analysis, TCR association rates differed among HLA loci, with DRB1 alleles showing the most associated TCRs and HLA-C alleles showing the fewest. According to a later analysis, parvovirus B19, influenza, CMV and Epstein-Barr virus appeared linked to several top co-occurrence clusters. A later genetic analysis associated a missense DCLRE1C variant with V-gene and J-gene trimming of TCR beta chains, and an independent cohort replicated the association. A further reported finding was that TCR beta sequences accurately predicted the HLA-A and HLA-B alleles for most subjects in the first cohort. Compared with equally common non-associated chains, HLA-associated TCR beta chains in a later analysis were more clonally expanded and had lower generation probabilities. In an earlier analysis of some 500 of the donors, most TCR beta V segments were observed in productive rearrangements about 87% or about 30% of the time, broadly matching IMGT annotations. Roughly uniform sequencing depth across donors was assumed in presence/absence analyses, although this assumption may not hold. In vitro tests confirmed that a few of the cytomegalovirus-associated TCR beta chains recognize cytomegalovirus antigens. Because some donors lacked HLA typing at each locus, the association tests relied only on the typed subset. Most CMV-associated TCR beta chains appeared to be HLA-restricted in a later analysis, and the HLA associations seemed to be driven largely by CMV exposure. The authors suggested that the approach could potentially be generalized to other disease states and immunological phenotypes. Linkage disequilibrium might explain the correlated functional status among segregating V segments, but an unknown experimental factor could not be ruled out. Specific HLA alleles were associated with 16,951 TCR beta sequences at a false discovery rate of 0.05 in a later analysis. Because counts were too low, fewer than 20 rarely observed V segments, including chromosome 9 orphons, were excluded from the earlier analysis of roughly 580 of the donors. According to a later genetic analysis, donors in an Asian-associated ancestry cluster had fewer N-insertions in productive TCRs than the approximately 650-donor mean. Cytomegalovirus status was reported to be diagnosed by the classifier with high specificity and sensitivity in both the original and validation cohorts. In this cohort, only TCR beta chains were sequenced, and detectable features were limited by the absence of alpha or paired-chain data. Some IMGT-functional V segments, including TRBV6-2 and TRBV6-3, could not be distinguished by the 87-base-pair reads and were therefore excluded.

The CDR3 spans 13 residues, from the cysteine through the phenylalanine. The entry retains the CDR3 DNA only, 39 bases that are in frame from base 1. The germline V gene gives CDR1 as SGHTA and CDR2 as FQGTGA. V lost 0 bases and J lost 5 bases; the stretch between them is 5 bases long. The sequence derives from a man aged 35 to 55 in good health and CMV-seropositive. The chain is made from TRBV7-3 and TRBJ1-5, and the D gene may be TRBD1, 5 bases matching. The specimen sequenced was PBMCs. CDR3 reads: CASSLTRDQPQHF. The DNA sequence reads TGTGCCAGCAGCTTAACCAGGGATCAGCCCCAGCATTTT.